This is a list of T cell receptor beta chains from one sample in a study of blood T cell repertoires in COVID-19. The repertoire was sequenced with immunoSEQ multiplex PCR; TCRdb's copy has only in-frame clones and lacks some. The sample consists of around 45,000 clones, around nine tenths of them appearing once. Material for sequencing was peripheral blood. These TCRs come from a man aged 55 to 70 with active or convalescent COVID-19. CDR3s include the opening cysteine and the closing phenylalanine or tryptophan. D genes are given only for firm matches. Expanded clones get a size class; other rows say once, few or many, or leave the size out.

size	V	J	D	CDR3	DNA
-	TRBV5-1	TRBJ2-5	TRBD2	CASSSGLAGDQETQYF	TGCGCCAGCAGCTCAGGACTAGCGGGGGATCAAGAGACCCAGTACTTC
few	TRBV1	TRBJ2-1	-	CTSSLRPGTGGSYNEQFF	TGCACCAGCAGCCTTCGTCCCGGGACAGGGGGTTCCTACAATGAGCAGTTCTTC
-	TRBV7-9	TRBJ2-5	TRBD2	CASSLFSGGAKETQYF	TGTGCCAGCAGCTTATTTAGCGGGGGGGCCAAAGAGACCCAGTACTTC
-	TRBV2	TRBJ1-5	-	CASSVNGGSYQPQHF	TGTGCCAGCAGTGTTAACGGGGGGTCCTATCAGCCCCAGCATTTT
-	TRBV7-9	TRBJ1-4	TRBD1	CASSLVGGNPSNEKLFF	TGTGCCAGCAGCTTAGTAGGGGGCAATCCTTCTAATGAAAAACTGTTTTTT
-	TRBV30	TRBJ2-1	-	CARALDSYNEQFF	TGTGCCCGGGCATTAGACTCCTACAATGAGCAGTTCTTC
-	TRBV19	TRBJ1-1	TRBD1	CASSNRGRTEAFF	TGTGCCAGTAGTAACAGGGGGAGGACTGAAGCTTTCTTT
-	TRBV5-8	TRBJ1-6	-	CASSLYKNSPLHF	TGTGCCAGCAGCTTGTACAAGAATTCACCCCTCCACTTT
-	TRBV5-1	TRBJ1-4	-	CASSLGDNNEKLFF	TGCGCCAGCAGCTTAGGGGACAATAATGAAAAACTGTTTTTT
-	TRBV9	TRBJ2-1	-	CASSPQGGVRSYNEQFF	TGTGCCAGCAGCCCTCAGGGTGGGGTTCGCTCCTACAATGAGCAGTTCTTC
-	TRBV7-8	TRBJ1-1	TRBD1	CASSTMRTGGNTEAFF	TGTGCCAGCAGCACAATGCGGACAGGGGGGAACACTGAAGCTTTCTTT
-	TRBV7-9	TRBJ2-7	TRBD1	CASSYGTGAPEEQYF	TGTGCCAGCAGCTATGGGACAGGGGCCCCGGAGGAGCAGTACTTC
-	TRBV20-1	TRBJ2-5	-	CSASLELETQYF	TGCAGTGCTAGTTTAGAACTGGAGACCCAGTACTTC
-	TRBV5-1	TRBJ1-1	TRBD1	CASSLQGDTEAFF	TGCGCCAGCAGCTTGCAGGGGGACACTGAAGCTTTCTTT
-	TRBV5-1	TRBJ1-6	-	CASSFSALVGSYNSPLHF	TGCGCCAGCAGCTTTTCTGCCCTAGTTGGCTCCTATAATTCACCCCTCCACTTT
-	TRBV5-1	TRBJ1-1	TRBD1	CASSAGTENTEAFF	TGCGCCAGCAGCGCAGGGACAGAAAACACTGAAGCTTTCTTT
-	TRBV6-1	TRBJ1-5	-	CASSERGKGVSQPQHF	TGTGCCAGCAGTGAAAGGGGGAAGGGGGTGAGTCAGCCCCAGCATTTT
few	TRBV2	TRBJ2-7	-	CASRRLPGDSYEQYF	TGTGCCAGCCGCCGCCTCCCAGGGGATTCCTACGAGCAGTACTTC
once	TRBV7-2	TRBJ1-5	-	CASSQQSNQPQHF	TGTGCCAGCAGCCAACAGAGCAATCAGCCCCAGCATTTT
-	TRBV5-1	TRBJ1-1	-	CASRQVNTEAFF	TGCGCCAGCCGGCAGGTTAACACTGAAGCTTTCTTT
-	TRBV28	TRBJ1-2	-	CASGGVDGYTF	TGTGCCAGCGGGGGGGTTGATGGCTACACCTTC
-	TRBV5-1	TRBJ1-4	TRBD1	CASSLGDRGNEKLFF	TGCGCCAGCAGCTTGGGGGACAGGGGTAATGAAAAACTGTTTTTT
-	TRBV5-4	TRBJ1-1	TRBD1	CASSHPTGDTEAFF	TGTGCCAGCAGCCATCCGACAGGGGACACTGAAGCTTTCTTT
-	TRBV25-1	TRBJ2-7	-	CASSELGGAYEQYF	TGTGCCAGCAGTGAACTGGGCGGGGCCTACGAGCAGTACTTC
-	TRBV29-1	TRBJ2-3	-	CSGLYDTQYF	TGCAGCGGTCTATATGATACGCAGTATTTT
-	TRBV30	TRBJ1-2	TRBD1	CAWSEGRGSYGYTF	TGTGCCTGGAGTGAGGGCAGGGGGAGCTATGGCTACACCTTC
-	TRBV29-1	TRBJ1-3	TRBD1	CSVEDEGTAASSGNTIYF	TGCAGCGTTGAAGATGAGGGGACAGCTGCTAGCTCTGGAAACACCATATATTTT
-	TRBV6-5	TRBJ1-4	TRBD1	CASSWTGLDEKLFF	TGTGCCAGCAGTTGGACAGGGCTGGATGAAAAACTGTTTTTT
-	TRBV19	TRBJ1-6	-	CASSITGSSYNSPLHF	TGTGCCAGTAGTATCACAGGTAGCTCCTATAATTCACCCCTCCACTTT
-	TRBV5-5	TRBJ2-3	-	CASSLAPNTDTQYF	TGTGCCAGCAGCTTGGCTCCTAACACAGATACGCAGTATTTT
-	TRBV5-1	TRBJ2-7	-	CASSFPQSYEQYF	TGCGCCAGCAGTTTCCCCCAATCCTACGAGCAGTACTTC
few	TRBV7-3	TRBJ2-2	-	CASSLSGEGELFF	TGTGCCAGCAGCTTATCCGGAGAGGGGGAGCTGTTTTTT
-	TRBV7-6	TRBJ2-5	TRBD2	CASLTSGGEEETQYF	TGTGCCAGCCTTACTAGCGGGGGGGAGGAAGAGACCCAGTACTTC
-	TRBV5-4	TRBJ1-1	-	CASSLGGRDTEAFF	TGTGCCAGCAGCTTAGGCGGGAGGGACACTGAAGCTTTCTTT
-	TRBV5-1	TRBJ1-3	-	CASSLDPTGNTIYF	TGCGCCAGCAGCTTGGACCCTACTGGAAACACCATATATTTT
-	TRBV10-3	TRBJ1-5	TRBD1	CAISESTGYQPQHF	TGTGCCATCAGTGAATCGACAGGGTATCAGCCCCAGCATTTT
-	TRBV6-5	TRBJ1-4	-	CASTGVQEKLFF	TGTGCCAGCACCGGGGTGCAGGAAAAACTGTTTTTT
-	TRBV7-6	TRBJ1-1	-	CASSLAPGGNTEAFF	TGTGCCAGCAGCTTAGCGCCCGGGGGGAACACTGAAGCTTTCTTT
-	TRBV14	TRBJ1-2	-	CASSQGQFYGYTF	TGTGCCAGCAGCCAAGGACAGTTCTATGGCTACACCTTC
-	TRBV7-9	TRBJ1-6	TRBD1	CASSPRVAGGTGYSPLHF	TGTGCCAGCAGCCCCCGCGTTGCGGGCGGGACAGGTTATTCACCCCTCCACTTT
-	TRBV7-2	TRBJ1-2	-	CASSFQGSDGGYTF	TGTGCCAGCAGCTTTCAGGGGTCGGACGGCGGCTACACCTTC
-	TRBV6-5	TRBJ2-3	-	CASRSRVFTDTQYF	TGTGCCAGCAGGTCCCGGGTTTTCACAGATACGCAGTATTTT
few	TRBV24-1	TRBJ2-2	-	CATGPWRDTGELFF	TGTGCCACCGGGCCGTGGCGCGACACCGGGGAGCTGTTTTTT
-	TRBV4-3	TRBJ1-5	-	CASSLVAGSNQPQHF	TGCGCCAGCAGCCTTGTGGCGGGTAGCAATCAGCCCCAGCATTTT
-	TRBV15	TRBJ2-7	TRBD1	CATSRLTTGVGYEQYF	TGTGCCACCAGCAGGTTAACGACAGGGGTGGGTTACGAGCAGTACTTC
-	TRBV15	TRBJ1-4	-	CATSSNRDVVGKLFF	TGTGCCACCAGCTCCAACAGGGACGTGGTGGGAAAACTGTTTTTT
-	TRBV5-5	TRBJ1-3	-	CASSWRISGNTIYF	TGTGCCAGCAGCTGGCGGATCTCTGGAAACACCATATATTTT
-	TRBV12-3/TRBV12-4	TRBJ1-5	-	CASSSGQNQPQHF	TGTGCCAGCAGTTCTGGACAGAATCAGCCCCAGCATTTT
-	TRBV7-3	TRBJ2-1	-	CASSPEGYNEQFF	TGTGCCAGCAGCCCCGAGGGATACAATGAGCAGTTCTTC
-	TRBV7-2	TRBJ2-3	-	CASSLDRTSTDTQYF	TGTGCCAGCAGCTTAGACAGAACAAGCACAGATACGCAGTATTTT
-	TRBV28	TRBJ1-4	-	CASSSPDSATNEKLFF	TGTGCCAGCAGTTCCCCGGACAGTGCAACTAATGAAAAACTGTTTTTT
-	TRBV2	TRBJ1-5	-	CASSEFRSNQPQHF	TGTGCCAGCAGTGAATTTAGAAGCAATCAGCCCCAGCATTTT
-	TRBV25-1	TRBJ2-7	TRBD1	CASSPGPGGPSYEQYF	TGTGCCAGCAGTCCTGGACCAGGGGGCCCATCCTACGAGCAGTACTTC
-	TRBV28	TRBJ2-6	-	CASTIRGSGANVLTF	TGTGCCAGCACCATTAGGGGGTCTGGGGCCAACGTCCTGACTTTC
-	TRBV28	TRBJ1-5	-	CASSRGTAQPQHF	TGTGCCAGCAGCCGCGGGACGGCACAGCCCCAGCATTTT